The T cell receptor (beta chain) described here comes from a study of shared clonotypes between healthy human individuals. The CDR3 spans 16 residues. J was trimmed by 7 bases and V by 3 bases; bases with no gene match: 12. Germline values: CDR1 SEHNR, CDR2 FQNEAQ (reference sequence). Naive CD8 cells comprised CD45RO-negative, CCR7-positively selected cells, excluding terminally differentiated effector memory CD45RA+ cells. Some clones are missing from TCRdb's copy, which holds only in-frame ones; the method was immunoSEQ multiplex PCR. The table includes about 800,000 clones, 96% detected once. The chain employs TRBV7-9 and TRBJ2-1; TRBD2 agrees at 7 bases. The source of this sequence is a man aged 30 to 39 in good health. Sequenced input: naive CD8+ T cells sorted from blood. The CDR3 DNA follows: TGTGCCAGCAGCTTTTCCGCCGCGGGAGACCCAAATGAGCAGTTCTTC. This translates into CASSFSAAGDPNEQFF.